Relative to its sample, the clone carrying this TCR beta chain is medium-sized. The sample is drawn from a study of blood T cell repertoires in COVID-19. Background on the study: Samples taken during acute and convalescent COVID-19 were collected in the United States, Italy and Spain. The cDNA or gDNA used as material had been derived from T cells, B-cell-depleted T cells, or PBMCs.

Trimming removed 6 bases from V and 2 bases from J, with 11 bases in between. The CDR3 is made up of 14 amino acids. Germline CDR1 reads MDHEN; CDR2 reads SYDVKM. Source study methods: It was from reference gene primer amplification that nucleated cell counts were estimated. Measured with immunoSEQ multiplex PCR; TCRdb has only the in-frame clones, and not every one. V and J calls and clone size are given by that table; D and trimming were obtained from the DNA. The sample lists about 41,000 clones, around four fifths occurring once. The rearrangement uses TRBV28 and TRBJ1-5; no clear D gene. The sequenced sample consisted of peripheral blood. This TCR came from a woman of 80 years or more with active or convalescent COVID-19. The CDR3 sequence: CASRLTTGNQPQHF. DNA of the CDR3: TGTGCCAGCAGGCTTACAACCGGCAATCAGCCCCAGCATTTT.